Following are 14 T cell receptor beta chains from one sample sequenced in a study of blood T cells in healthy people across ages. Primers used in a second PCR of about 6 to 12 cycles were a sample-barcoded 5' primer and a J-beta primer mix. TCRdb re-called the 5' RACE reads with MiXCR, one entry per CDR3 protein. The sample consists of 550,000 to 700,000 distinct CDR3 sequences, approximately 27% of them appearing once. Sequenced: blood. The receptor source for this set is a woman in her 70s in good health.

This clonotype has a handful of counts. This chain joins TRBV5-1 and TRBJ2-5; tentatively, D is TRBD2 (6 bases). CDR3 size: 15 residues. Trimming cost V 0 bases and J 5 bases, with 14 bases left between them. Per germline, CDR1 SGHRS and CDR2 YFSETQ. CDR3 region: CASSLGVTRGETQYF. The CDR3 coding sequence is TGCGCCAGCAGCTTGGGGGTGACTAGAGGGGAGACCCAGTACTTC.

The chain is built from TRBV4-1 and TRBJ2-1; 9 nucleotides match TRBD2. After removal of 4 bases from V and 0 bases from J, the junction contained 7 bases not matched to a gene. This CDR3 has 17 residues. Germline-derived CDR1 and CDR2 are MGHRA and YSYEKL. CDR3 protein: CASSLAGALSSYNEQFF. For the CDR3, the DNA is TGCGCCAGCAGCCTAGCGGGGGCCCTGAGCTCCTACAATGAGCAGTTCTTC.

CDR3 coding DNA: TGCAGTGCTAGAACGGGGGGGAGCTCCTACAATGAGCAGTTCTTC. The encoded protein is CSARTGGSSYNEQFF. This rearrangement joins TRBV20-1 to TRBJ2-1; 8 nucleotides match TRBD2. The V gene end was trimmed by 2 bases and the J gene end by 0 bases; junction bases not matched to a gene: 3. In germline, CDR1 is DFQATT, CDR2 SNEGSKA (reference sequence). This CDR3 comprises 15 residues.

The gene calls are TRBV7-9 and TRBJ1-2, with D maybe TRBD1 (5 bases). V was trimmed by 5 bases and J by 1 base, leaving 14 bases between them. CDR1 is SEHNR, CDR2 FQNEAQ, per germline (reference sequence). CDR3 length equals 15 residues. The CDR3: CASSPGGVYNYGYTF. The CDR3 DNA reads TGTGCCAGCAGCCCCGGGGGAGTCTATAACTATGGCTACACCTTC.

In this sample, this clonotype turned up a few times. DNA of the CDR3: TGTGCCAGCAGCTATGTAGGGGTAGTTGGTGAAAAACTGTTTTTT. Its translation is CASSYVGVVGEKLFF. The gene calls are TRBV7-2 and TRBJ1-4, with a weak D call TRBD1 (5 bases). The V gene lost 4 bases and the J gene lost 7 bases, with 16 bases spanning the gap. The CDR3 runs to 15 residues. The germline V gene has CDR1 SGHTA and CDR2 FQGNSA.

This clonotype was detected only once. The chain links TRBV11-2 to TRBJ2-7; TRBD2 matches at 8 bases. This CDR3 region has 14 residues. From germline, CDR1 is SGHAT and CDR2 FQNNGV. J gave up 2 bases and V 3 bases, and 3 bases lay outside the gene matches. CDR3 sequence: CASSLERGTYEQYF. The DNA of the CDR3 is TGTGCCAGCAGCTTGGAGCGGGGGACCTACGAGCAGTACTTC.

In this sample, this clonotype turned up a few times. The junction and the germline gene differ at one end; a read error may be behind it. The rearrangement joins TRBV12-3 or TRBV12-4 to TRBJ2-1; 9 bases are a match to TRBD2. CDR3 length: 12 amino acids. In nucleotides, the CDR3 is TGTGCCAGTTCCGGGACTAGCCTCTTGAAGTACTTC. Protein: CASSGTSLLKYF.

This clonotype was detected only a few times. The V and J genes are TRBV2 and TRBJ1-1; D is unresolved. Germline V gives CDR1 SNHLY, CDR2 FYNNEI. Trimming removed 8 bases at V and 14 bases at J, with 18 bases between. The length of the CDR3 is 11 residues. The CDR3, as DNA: TGTGCCAGCGGTATAAGGGAAATCGCCTTCTTT. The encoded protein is CASGIREIAFF.

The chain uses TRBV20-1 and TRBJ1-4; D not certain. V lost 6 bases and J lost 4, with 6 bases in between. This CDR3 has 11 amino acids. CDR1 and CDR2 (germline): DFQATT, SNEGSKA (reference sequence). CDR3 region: CSAVYNEKLFF. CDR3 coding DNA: TGCAGTGCAGTTTATAATGAAAAACTGTTTTTT.

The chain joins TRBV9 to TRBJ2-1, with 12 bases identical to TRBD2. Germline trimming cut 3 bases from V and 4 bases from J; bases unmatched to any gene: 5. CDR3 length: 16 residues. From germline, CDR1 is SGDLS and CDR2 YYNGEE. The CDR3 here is CASSGVGLAGYNEQFF. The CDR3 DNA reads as TGTGCCAGCAGCGGGGTTGGACTAGCGGGGTACAATGAGCAGTTCTTC. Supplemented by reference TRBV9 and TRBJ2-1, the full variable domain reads DSGVTQTPKHLITATGQRVTLRCSPRSGDLSVYWYQQSLDQGLQFLIQYYNGEERAKGNILERFSAQQFPDLHSELNLSSLELGDSALYFCASSGVGLAGYNEQFFGPGTRLTVL.

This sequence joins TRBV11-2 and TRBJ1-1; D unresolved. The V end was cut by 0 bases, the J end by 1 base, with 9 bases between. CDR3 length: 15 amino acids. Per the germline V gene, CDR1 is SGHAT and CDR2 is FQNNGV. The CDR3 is CASSLDTRSNTEAFF. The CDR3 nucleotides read TGTGCCAGCAGCTTAGATACCAGGTCGAACACTGAAGCTTTCTTT.

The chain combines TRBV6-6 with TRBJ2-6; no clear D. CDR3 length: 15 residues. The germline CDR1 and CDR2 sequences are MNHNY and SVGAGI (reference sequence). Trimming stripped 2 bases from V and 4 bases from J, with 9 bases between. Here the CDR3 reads CASSYPDPGANVLTF. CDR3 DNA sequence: TGTGCCAGCAGTTACCCGGACCCAGGGGCCAACGTCCTGACTTTC.

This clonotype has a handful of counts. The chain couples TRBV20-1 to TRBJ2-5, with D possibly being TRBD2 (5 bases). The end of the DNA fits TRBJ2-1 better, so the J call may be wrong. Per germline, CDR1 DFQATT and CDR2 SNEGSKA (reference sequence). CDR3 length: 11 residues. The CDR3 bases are TGCAGTGCCAAACTAGGTAGTGAGCAGTTCTTC. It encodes CSAKLGSEQFF.

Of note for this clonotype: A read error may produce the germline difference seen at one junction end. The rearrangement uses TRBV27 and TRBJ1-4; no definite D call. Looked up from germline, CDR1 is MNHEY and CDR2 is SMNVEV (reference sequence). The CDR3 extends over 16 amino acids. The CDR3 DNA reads TGTGCCAGCAGTTCCCCACGACATGCGCCCGATGAAAAGCTGTTTTTT. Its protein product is CASSSPRHAPDEKLFF.